One T cell receptor beta chain is described in this entry. Its binding antigen is unknown. Base qualities are not recorded, but no much larger clone differs from it by a single base. The record originates from a study of glioma-infiltrating T cells after dendritic cell vaccination (dated by TCRdb to the mid-2010s). Background on the whole study: A cohort of 15 glioblastoma patients from Phase I and II dendritic cell vaccination trials was included, of whom 9 were newly diagnosed and 6 had recurrent disease. Autologous tumor lysate-pulsed dendritic cell vaccination was administered to the patients between the early 2000s and the early 2010s. The vaccine was prepared from monocyte-derived dendritic cells that were cultured for more than six days with IL-4 and GM-CSF and then pulsed overnight with autologous tumor lysate. Each patient was given three intradermal dendritic cell vaccine injections, spaced two weeks apart, in the arm below the axilla. In glioblastoma patients vaccinated with dendritic cells, deep sequencing of TCR beta CDR3 regions served to measure tumor-infiltrating lymphocyte content and to compare repertoires between tumor and blood. TCR sequencing metrics, including TIL content and tumor-blood repertoire overlap, were correlated with survival after dendritic cell vaccination. The research as a whole found: The TCR overlap response model with three groups was called speculative and said to need prospective validation. The cohort was small and heterogeneous, only a few patients had full blood and tumor sets, and even fewer had initial-recurrent tumor pairs. No direct relationship between TCR clonality and survival was found, suggesting a diverse polyclonal response may matter. Higher estimated pretreatment TIL content predicted longer time to progression and overall survival after dendritic cell vaccination.

The immunoSEQ assay amplified TCRB CDR3 regions from about 2 micrograms of genomic DNA, or from all available DNA when less than that amount was available. The multiplex PCR relied on 60 forward primers for TCR V beta segments and 13 reverse primers for J beta segments. To estimate the number of reads per starting template, synthetic control templates were added to each sample at limiting dilution. The Illumina HiSeq System generated 87 bp sequencing reads. In the authors' own workflow: PCR and sequencing errors were removed by merging closely related sequences with a nearest neighbor algorithm. TCR overlap was measured as the percentage of unique tumor TCR beta sequences that were also present in the peripheral blood of the same patient. TCRdb took over this immuneACCESS table, retaining in-frame rearrangements with V and J assigned. Such tables are incomplete; in checked studies, under half of the missing clones stem from an unresolved V gene, and the remainder is unexplained. Clone size and V and J calls were adopted from that table, with D and trimming inferred from the DNA. The sample profile shows just under 60,000 clones; about 80% of them were found once. The top ten clones comprise around 14% of the sample.

From the cysteine up to the phenylalanine, the CDR3 has a length of 15 residues. Just the 45-base CDR3 DNA is kept, in frame starting at base 1. A distance of 13 bases separates the germline ends of V and J, which lose 0 bases and 4 bases respectively. The germline V gene sets CDR1 to ENHRY and CDR2 to SYGVKD. What this sample's time point label stands for: after dendritic cell vaccination, including at tumor progression/relapse. Selection of patients required sufficient residual fresh-frozen tumor tissue and over two years of available survival data. Molecular status otherwise varied across the glioblastoma patients, but none of them carried an isocitrate dehydrogenase mutation. PBMC were collected before vaccination, two weeks after the third vaccination, and at tumor progression if tumor progression occurred. Genomic DNA was extracted with the Qiagen DNeasy Blood extraction Kit.

This chain joins TRBV10-3 to TRBJ2-7; TRBD2 might be the D gene, on 5 matching bases. This sample comprised blood, obtained after dendritic cell vaccination. The receptor's source is a human donor with glioblastoma. CDR3 loop: CAISESAGLGYEQYF. The DNA reads TGTGCCATCAGTGAGTCGGCGGGTTTAGGATACGAGCAGTACTTC.